This T cell receptor (beta chain) appears in the sequencing data of a study of early T cells in non-severe SARS-CoV-2 infection. Study-level background: Chains stayed unpaired after sequencing of bulk RNA from unsorted whole blood.

A remark on this clonotype: Its antigen is still unknown.

The CDR3 spans 11 residues. Germline loops: CDR1 SQVTM, CDR2 ANQGSEA. Trimming pared 8 bases from V and 6 bases from J, leaving 11 bases between. Study-wide results and caveats: VDJdb matches were skewed toward anti-spike CD8 T cell responses.

Unique molecular identifiers were affixed to single, distinct cDNA molecules. MiXCR was run by TCRdb on the 5' RACE reads, yielding one entry per CDR3 protein. The table has about 56,000 distinct CDR3 sequences, around 15% seen once; the top ten hold roughly 3.9%. Material: whole blood, obtained at baseline. The chain links TRBV29-1 to TRBJ2-1; D is unresolved. This TCR came from an adult who was a healthcare worker with PCR-confirmed SARS-CoV-2 infection or an uninfected control (not recorded which). The CDR3 region is CSTPSFNEQFF. The CDR3 DNA sequence: TGCAGCACTCCCTCTTTCAATGAGCAGTTCTTC.